This TCR beta chain emerged from a study of cytomegalovirus exposure and HLA in healthy donors (dated by TCRdb to the late 2010s). About the study as a whole: The approximately 710 repertoires of the first cohort and the 110 or so validation repertoires were produced on the same platform, according to a later analysis. Besides the first cohort of 550 to 750 subjects, a separate validation cohort made up of 120 different subjects was used. The study aimed to test whether signatures of past pathogen exposure could be identified by cataloging public T cell receptors. High-throughput TCR immunosequencing, statistical association of individual TCRs with disease status, and machine learning were combined to predict cytomegalovirus infection status.

For CDR1 and CDR2, the germline V gene lists SGDLS and YYNGEE. The CDR3, from cysteine to phenylalanine, totals 14 residues. The retained sequence is limited to the CDR3, 42 bases, with the frame set at the first base. Between the V and J ends, shortened by 3 bases and 6 bases respectively, the junction contains 15 bases. Receptors were amplified or captured by the immunoSEQ multiplex PCR assay. Processing in the source paper ran as follows. A statistical classification framework was built for diagnosing cytomegalovirus status from the catalog of TCR beta chain sequences. TCRdb obtained this table from immuneACCESS and retained in-frame rearrangements with V and J assigned. These tables miss some clones; where compared with another copy, unresolved V genes account for less than half of the shortfall, and the remainder is unexplained. From that table come the V and J calls and clone size; the DNA was used to work out D and trimming. Recorded for this sample are hundreds of thousands of clones; 75% to 90% of them occurred a single time. The ten largest account for around 1.3% of the sample.

Notes on this clone: The specificity of this receptor is unknown. No much larger clonotype is one base removed from it; base qualities were not supplied.

The donors were included in the validation cohort of over a hundred subjects, a group kept apart from the roughly 670-subject first cohort. Here is what the overall study found, with its caveats: All 120 or so repertoires were used to score co-occurrence in the validation cohort in a later analysis, because that analysis had no HLA typing for the cohort. The authors suggested that the approach could potentially be extended to other disease states and immunological phenotypes. A few of the identified cytomegalovirus-associated TCR beta chains were confirmed in vitro to be specific for cytomegalovirus antigens. A total of 150 to 200 TCR beta chains were listed by the study as associated with cytomegalovirus. A later analysis found that TCRs clustered in the first cohort also tended to co-occur in the approximately 120 validation repertoires, with 94% of cluster scores above 0. Cytomegalovirus status was reported to be diagnosed by the classifier with high specificity and sensitivity in both the original and validation cohorts. Across donors, most TCR sequences were observed very rarely, whereas some public TCRs were present in many individuals.

The chain is assembled from TRBV9 and TRBJ1-2; tentative D gene TRBD1, with 6 bases matching. This clonotype was obtained from a woman aged 25 to 39 in good health and CMV-seropositive. Sample: PBMCs. The DNA is as follows: TGTGCCAGCAGCGACCACCAGGGGTTCGATGGCTACACCTTC. Translated, this gives CASSDHQGFDGYTF.